The sample holds one count of the clone carrying this T cell receptor (beta chain). The method was immunoSEQ multiplex PCR; TCRdb's version includes in-frame clones alone and lacks a portion of them. The sample holds some 50,000 clones, 80% to 90% seen once. This sample was taken from a study of blood T cell repertoires in COVID-19. V was clipped by 4 bases and J by 2 bases, with 12 bases between them. The germline gives CDR1 MNHEY, CDR2 SMNVEV (reference sequence). The CDR3 loop spans 14 amino acids. The chain employs TRBV27 and TRBJ2-7; TRBD2 is a possible D gene (5 bases). Sequencing was carried out using peripheral blood. The TCR sequence derives from an elderly woman with acute or convalescent COVID-19. DNA of the CDR3: TGTGCCAGCAGTTCACGGGATATTCCCTACGAGCAGTACTTC. It specifies CASSSRDIPYEQYF.